The 25 T cell receptor beta chains presented below share a single source sample, sequenced in a study of synovial regulatory T cells in juvenile arthritis. TCRdb's copy holds only in-frame clones and misses some; the assay was immunoSEQ multiplex PCR. The repertoire table contains approximately 6,400 clones. Sequencing input: Treg cells from blood. The subset was: remaining (HLA-DR-negative) circulating blood Treg cells. The receptors come from a donor younger than 30 with juvenile idiopathic arthritis.

This rearrangement joins TRBV28 to TRBJ2-1; as DNA is missing, the TRBD2 call by TCRdb cannot be tested. The CDR3 is made up of 16 amino acids. DNA is not recorded here. Germline V gene lookup returns CDR1 MDHEN and CDR2 SYDVKM. The CDR3 sequence is CASSHRLAGGYNEQFF.

The gene calls are TRBV6-1 and TRBJ2-7; TCRdb's D gene call, TRBD2, goes unchecked for lack of DNA. The CDR3 totals 13 residues. The protein alone is recorded here. Germline V gives CDR1 MNHNS, CDR2 SASEGT. This chain's CDR3 is CASNYRTLYEQYF.

This clone is medium-sized (0.01 to 0.1%) by frequency. V and J are TRBV15 and TRBJ2-1; TCRdb selects TRBD2, and the lack of DNA leaves this call unchecked. The CDR3 has 17 amino acids. No DNA sequence is on record. Germline-derived CDR1 and CDR2 are LNHNV and YYDKDF (reference sequence). The CDR3 is CATSSRSGGRSYNEQFF.

The rearrangement links TRBV18 to TRBJ2-7; no DNA is available, so the TRBD1 call from TCRdb remains unchecked. The CDR3 is 14 residues long. No coding sequence is recorded. Germline V gene sequence: CDR1 KGHSH, CDR2 LQKENI. The CDR3 sequence: CASSPTGGFYEQYF.

The V and J genes are TRBV11-2 and TRBJ1-6. The CDR3 contains 15 residues. The coding DNA is unavailable. CDR1 is SGHAT, CDR2 FQNNGV, per germline. The CDR3 loop reads CASSLLLLLNSPLHF.

The chain links TRBV5-6 to TRBJ1-2. Germline V gives CDR1 SGHDT, CDR2 YYEEEE. CDR3 length: 14 amino acids. There is no recorded DNA. CDR3 loop: CASSLLKFNYGYTF.

The rearrangement uses TRBV11-2 and TRBJ1-1. This CDR3 has 11 amino acids. No DNA accompanies this entry. The V gene's germline CDR1 is SGHAT and CDR2 FQNNGV. The chain's CDR3 is CASSFWSEAFF. The variable domain in full, with the rest retrieved from reference TRBV11-2 and TRBJ1-1, is EAGVAQSPRYKIIEKRQSVAFWCNPISGHATLYWYQQILGQGPKLLIQFQNNGVVDDSQLPKDRFSAERLKGVDSTLKIQPAKLEDSAVYLCASSFWSEAFFGQGTRLTVV.

This rearrangement joins TRBV15 to TRBJ2-5; absent DNA, TCRdb's TRBD2 call cannot be checked. This CDR3 contains 12 residues. No DNA sequence is on record. The V gene's germline CDR1 is LNHNV and CDR2 YYDKDF (reference sequence). The CDR3: CATSRDLETQYF.

This chain links TRBV14 with TRBJ2-1; TCRdb gives TRBD1 as the D gene, but with no DNA this cannot be confirmed. Germline values: CDR1 SGHDN, CDR2 FVKESK. The CDR3 loop spans 18 amino acids. The protein alone is recorded here. CDR3 sequence reads: CASSQELLYRGRRNEQFF.

The rearrangement joins TRBV18 to TRBJ1-5. Germline V gene sequence: CDR1 KGHSH, CDR2 LQKENI. The CDR3 sequence is 14 residues long. DNA for this receptor is not on file. The CDR3 spells CASSPGYSNQPQHF.

This chain's CDR3 is CASSQDSYRRDHSYEQYF. The chain recombines TRBV4-1 with TRBJ2-7. Germline assignment: CDR1 MGHRA and CDR2 YSYEKL. CDR3 length equals 18 residues. No DNA sequence was recorded.

The V and J genes are TRBV4-1 and TRBJ2-5. The V gene's germline CDR1 is MGHRA and CDR2 YSYEKL. This CDR3 is 13 amino acids long. Nucleotide data are not available. The CDR3: CASSQDKGLAQYF.

The gene calls are TRBV18 and TRBJ2-3; the TRBD1 assignment by TCRdb is unverifiable without DNA. The CDR3 is 15 residues long. No DNA sequence is on record. CDR1 is KGHSH and CDR2 is LQKENI in the germline V gene. The chain's CDR3 is CASSPKWQSTDTQYF.

The CDR3 reads CASSLADGLKAFF. The chain links TRBV5-6 to TRBJ1-1. The V gene's germline CDR1 is SGHDT and CDR2 YYEEEE. CDR3 length: 13 amino acids. Only the protein is on record.

The rearrangement uses TRBV2 and TRBJ2-1; the TRBD2 assignment by TCRdb is unverifiable without DNA. The germline V gene has CDR1 SNHLY and CDR2 FYNNEI. The CDR3 spans 14 residues. The protein alone is recorded here. The CDR3 sequence: CASRRTGVAGEEFF. Full variable domain (missing parts from reference TRBV2 and TRBJ2-1): EPEVTQTPSHQVTQMGQEVILRCVPISNHLYFYWYRQILGQKVEFLVSFYNNEISEKSEIFDDQFSVERPDGSNFTLKIRSTKLEDSAMYFCASRRTGVAGEEFFGPGTRLTVL.

The chain couples TRBV28 to TRBJ1-1; TCRdb picks TRBD1, but there is no DNA to check that call. Germline V gene sequence: CDR1 MDHEN, CDR2 SYDVKM. The CDR3 length is 14 residues. DNA is not on record. The chain's CDR3 is CASSLVRGTTEAFF.

V is TRBV6-1 and J is TRBJ1-1; no DNA is available, so the TRBD1 call from TCRdb remains unchecked. The CDR3 covers 14 residues. A DNA sequence was not provided. CDR1 and CDR2 (germline): MNHNS, SASEGT. CDR3 amino acids: CASSDPDRGREAFF.

The chain has TRBV2 and TRBJ1-1; TCRdb indicates TRBD1, and absent DNA this call remains unverified. Germline V gene data show CDR1 as SNHLY and CDR2 as FYNNEI. The CDR3 is 17 residues long. The record lacks a DNA sequence. The CDR3 here is CASSGRTGGIYGREAFF.

The J gene is TRBJ1-6, the V gene TRBV5-1. Per the germline V gene, CDR1 is SGHRS and CDR2 is YFSETQ. The CDR3 is 16 amino acids. No DNA sequence is on record. Here the CDR3 reads CASSLARGYYNSPLHF.

V usage is TRBV29-1 and J usage is TRBJ2-7; TCRdb designates TRBD2, a call that cannot be tested without DNA. Germline CDR1 and CDR2: SQVTM and ANQGSEA. The CDR3 totals 14 residues. The protein alone is recorded here. CDR3 loop: CSVEEVRPPYEQYF.

The CDR3 region is CASRRTVPGANVLTF. The chain joins TRBV6-5 to TRBJ2-6; TCRdb indicates TRBD1, and absent DNA this call remains unverified. Per the germline V gene, CDR1 is MNHEY and CDR2 is SVGAGI. The CDR3 spans 15 residues. This entry has no DNA.

This chain links TRBV11-2 with TRBJ2-1; TCRdb proposes TRBD2, but this gene call is untestable without DNA. This CDR3 region has 16 residues. No DNA was logged. Germline V gene lookup returns CDR1 SGHAT and CDR2 FQNNGV. The CDR3 loop is CASSLLLAGIYNEQFF. Filled out from reference TRBV11-2 and TRBJ2-1, the complete variable domain reads EAGVAQSPRYKIIEKRQSVAFWCNPISGHATLYWYQQILGQGPKLLIQFQNNGVVDDSQLPKDRFSAERLKGVDSTLKIQPAKLEDSAVYLCASSLLLAGIYNEQFFGPGTRLTVL.

This clone is classed as medium-sized by frequency. The chain employs TRBV18 and TRBJ1-1. Germline-derived CDR1 and CDR2 are KGHSH and LQKENI. The CDR3 is 13 amino acids. DNA was not recorded. The CDR3: CASSPWRDTEAFF. The whole variable domain, remainder taken from reference TRBV18 and TRBJ1-1, is NAGVMQNPRHLVRRRGQEARLRCSPMKGHSHVYWYRQLPEEGLKFMVYLQKENIIDESGMPKERFSAEFPKEGPSILRIQQVVRGDSAAYFCASSPWRDTEAFFGQGTRLTVV.

The chain has TRBV6-5 and TRBJ2-7; TCRdb names TRBD2, which stays unverified in the absence of DNA. Per the germline V gene, CDR1 is MNHEY and CDR2 is SVGAGI. The CDR3 is 12 residues long. No nucleotide data were recorded. The CDR3 loop reads CASRGGLDEQYF.

The J gene is TRBJ1-1, the V gene TRBV4-1; TCRdb calls TRBD1, which cannot be checked without DNA. The germline gives CDR1 MGHRA, CDR2 YSYEKL. This CDR3 has 19 amino acids. No DNA has been recorded. CDR3 amino acids: CASSQEAGQVPFMNTEAFF.